This section outlines one T cell receptor (beta chain) sequence together with its context. The antigen it binds to is not known. This specimen comes from a study of CXCR3-negative and CXCR3-positive naive CD8 T cells (dated by TCRdb to about 2019). Regarding the complete study: In total, 120 million to 150 million TRB reads were obtained, which works out to roughly 1.5 +/- 0.3 million reads per library. The TRBV-TRBJ cluster analysis covered naive subsets from several donors and memory cells from 3 donors. Diversity and physicochemical repertoire analyses were performed on 11 donors pooled from two independent experiments.

Each CD8+ T cell subset was flow-sorted in triplicate, with roughly 310,000 cells per subset placed directly into RLT lysis buffer. Standard density gradient centrifugation was used to isolate peripheral blood mononuclear cells from buffy coats. Total RNA was extracted from sorted cells using an RNeasy Mini Kit. As encoded in the germline V gene, CDR1 is SQVTM while CDR2 is ANQGSEA. Taken from cysteine to phenylalanine, the CDR3 has 14 residues. Only the protein is on record. The paper as a whole reports these results and caveats: Because surface CD5, which has been linked to self-reactivity in mice, was comparable between naive subsets, TCR interaction strength was also inferred from TRB CDR3 physicochemical properties. Naive CXCR3-negative and CXCR3-positive cells from the same donor showed similar TRBV-TRBJ usage, whereas memory cells showed distinct patterns. Repertoire diversity was comparably high in both naive subsets but much lower in memory CD8+ T cells. Freshly isolated PBMCs were used for most assays because CXCR3 expression partially decreased after cryopreservation.

TCRdb records NextSeq 550 as the sequencer. The Human TCR Profiling Kit (MiLaboratory) was used to prepare UMI-labeled 5' RACE TRB cDNA libraries. cDNA synthesis used the entire amount of extracted RNA, and PCR amplification then used the entire amount of cDNA produced. Libraries were prepared in parallel with an identical number of PCR cycles. The paper's data handling went like this. About 50,000 +/- 9,200 unique UMI-labeled TRB cDNA molecules per library were extracted with MIGEC and MiXCR, with at least two reads per UMI required. On average, each library contained roughly 40,000 +/- 10,000 functional in-frame TRB CDR3 nucleotide clonotypes without stop codons. Diversity metrics, including normalized Shannon-Wiener and Chao1, were computed in VDJtools after downsampling to 5000 UMI-labeled TRB molecules per sample. VDJtools was used to calculate clonotype-size-weighted physicochemical properties of the central five CDR3 residues, namely interaction energy, strength, volume and Kidera factor 4. Each entry corresponds to one CDR3 protein sequence from reads that TCRdb reprocessed, and DNA is not given. Here the V and J calls rest on TCRdb's processing, not on the authors' analysis. The sample table on file contains tens of thousands of distinct CDR3 sequences. Together, the top ten hold 14% to 15% of the sample.

Sequencing input: memory CD8+ T cells from blood. Per the publication, the cell subset or site label means: conventional CD8+ memory T cells (TMEM), sorted as controls. This TCR was recovered from a human donor in good health. Some clones in this sample may be carry-over from other donors' samples. The rearrangement combines TRBV29-1 with TRBJ2-4; TCRdb calls TRBD1, which cannot be checked without DNA. This receptor carries the CDR3 CSGRDSIAKNIQYF.